The T cell receptor beta chain under discussion was sequenced for a study of T cell repertoires in cytomegalovirus infection. Whole-study context: Matching HLA type, along with CMV infection, was indicated by public TCR beta signatures. The study, taken as a whole, reports: Identification of carriers of CMV plus the relevant HLA was achieved through cumulative public TCR beta family frequency.

The ends were cut back, 2 bases at V and 2 bases at J, with 10 bases in the middle. This CDR3 region has 14 residues. Germline CDR1 is SGHRS and CDR2 is YFSETQ. Notes on this clonotype: The antigen is not known.

TCRdb called the reads again in MiXCR, with one record for every CDR3 protein. The sample consists of a few hundred thousand distinct CDR3 sequences, 30% to 35% of them appearing once. The TCR comes from a human donor in good health (CMV status not recorded). Some clones in this sample may be carry-over from other donors' samples. J is TRBJ1-1 and V is TRBV5-1; tentative D call: TRBD1 (5 bases). Sequences were derived from cultured PBMCs, sampled from culture after CMV antigen stimulation. CDR3 sequence: CASSLPQVNTEAFF. As DNA, the CDR3 is TGCGCCAGCAGCTTACCACAGGTTAACACTGAAGCTTTCTTT.